These 24 T cell receptor beta chains share one sample of origin, sequenced in a study of blood T cell repertoires in COVID-19. The data were produced by immunoSEQ multiplex PCR, yet TCRdb's version contains in-frame clones alone and is incomplete. The sample lists about 480,000 clones, 88% occurring once. The source material was peripheral blood. All receptors derive from a woman in her forties or fifties with COVID-19, enrolled during active disease.

V and J are TRBV9 and TRBJ1-4, with D unclear. The V and J ends lost 4 bases and 8 bases respectively, with 15 bases between them. The CDR3 is 14 residues long. Germline V lookup: CDR1 SGDLS, CDR2 YYNGEE. The CDR3 DNA is TGTGCCAGCAGCTCCCGACACGTCGACGAAAAACTGTTTTTT. It specifies CASSSRHVDEKLFF. Full variable domain (outside the CDR3, taken from reference TRBV9 and TRBJ1-4): DSGVTQTPKHLITATGQRVTLRCSPRSGDLSVYWYQQSLDQGLQFLIQYYNGEERAKGNILERFSAQQFPDLHSELNLSSLELGDSALYFCASSSRHVDEKLFFGSGTQLSVL.

V gene TRBV29-1 combines with J gene TRBJ2-7, with no clear D. The ends were cut back, 7 bases at V and 4 bases at J, with 5 bases in the middle. Germline CDR1 is SQVTM and CDR2 is ANQGSEA. The CDR3 is 9 amino acids. For the CDR3, the DNA is TGCAGCGAGCGATACGAGCAGTACTTC. This encodes CSERYEQYF.

The chain couples TRBV7-2 to TRBJ1-1; D call uncertain. The V and J ends lost 1 base and 7 bases respectively, with 10 bases between them. The germline V gene has CDR1 SGHTA and CDR2 FQGNSA. CDR3 size: 13 residues. CDR3 coding DNA: TGTGCCAGCAGCTTAGAAGGAGGGATTGAAGCTTTCTTT. As protein: CASSLEGGIEAFF.

The chain has TRBV2 and TRBJ2-3, with 9 bases matching TRBD2. The ends lost 8 bases at V and 2 bases at J; junction bases unmatched: 14. This CDR3 spans 17 amino acids. Germline V lookup: CDR1 SNHLY, CDR2 FYNNEI. The CDR3 DNA reads TGTGCCAGCCTAGTGCAGAGCGGGGGGACCTACACAGATACGCAGTATTTT. Amino acid sequence: CASLVQSGGTYTDTQYF.

This rearrangement joins TRBV2 to TRBJ2-2, with D perhaps matching TRBD1 (5 bases). The germline V and J ends were trimmed by 3 bases and 5 bases, with 13 bases remaining between them. CDR1 SNHLY and CDR2 FYNNEI come from the germline V gene. This CDR3 comprises 15 residues. Here the CDR3 DNA reads TGTGCCAGCAGTGATAGGCAGGGATTTACCGGGGAGCTGTTTTTT. Its translation: CASSDRQGFTGELFF.

This clone came up once. The chain combines TRBV7-2 with TRBJ1-2, with D possibly matching TRBD1 (5 bases). V lost 2 bases and J lost 6, with 16 bases in between. CDR1 is SGHTA and CDR2 is FQGNSA in the germline V gene. This CDR3 is 15 amino acids long. Here the CDR3 reads CASSLRAGQLDGYTF. DNA of the CDR3: TGTGCCAGCAGCTTAAGGGCGGGGCAGCTGGATGGCTACACCTTC. Filled out from reference TRBV7-2 and TRBJ1-2, the complete variable domain reads GAGVSQSPSNKVTEKGKDVELRCDPISGHTALYWYRQSLGQGLEFLIYFQGNSAPDKSGLPSDRFSAERTGGSVSTLTIQRTQQEDSAVYLCASSLRAGQLDGYTFGSGTRLTVV.

This clone came up once. This CDR3 reads CASSFSGGAYNEQFF. CDR3 nucleotides: TGTGCCAGCAGCTTTAGCGGGGGGGCCTACAATGAGCAGTTCTTC. The V gene is TRBV11-2, the J gene TRBJ2-1, with 11 positions matching TRBD2. Trimming took 3 bases from V and 2 from J; bases not matched to a gene: 0. In germline, CDR1 is SGHAT, CDR2 FQNNGV. The length of the CDR3 is 15 residues.

This chain joins TRBV4-1 and TRBJ1-2; 8 nucleotides agree with TRBD1. V gave up 4 bases and J gave up 3 bases; unmatched junction bases: 7. This CDR3 is built from 15 residues. The germline V gene has CDR1 MGHRA and CDR2 YSYEKL. CDR3 DNA sequence: TGCGCCAGCAGCCTTTGGACAGGGCTAGACTATGGCTACACCTTC. It is translated as CASSLWTGLDYGYTF.

V and J are TRBV4-1 and TRBJ1-1, with D possibly TRBD1 on 6 matching bases. The CDR3 has 15 residues. Germline V gene lookup returns CDR1 MGHRA and CDR2 YSYEKL. V was cut by 5 bases and J by 8 bases, with 21 bases left in between. The CDR3 loop reads CASSSDTGKRKEAFF. CDR3 DNA sequence: TGCGCCAGCAGCTCCGACACAGGGAAGAGAAAGGAAGCTTTCTTT.

This clone was found many times. The chain joins TRBV19 to TRBJ1-1, with D perhaps matching TRBD1 (5 bases). Germline V gene sequence: CDR1 LNHDA, CDR2 SQIVND (reference sequence). CDR3 length: 13 residues. The V and J ends lost 5 bases and 5 bases respectively, with 12 bases between them. The CDR3 loop is CASSPQGRTEAFF. The CDR3 DNA sequence: TGTGCCAGTAGTCCTCAGGGTAGGACTGAAGCTTTCTTT.

The chain uses TRBV11-2 and TRBJ1-4; D unclear. The CDR3 runs to 15 residues. Germline lookup yields CDR1 SGHAT and CDR2 FQNNGV. Trimming removed 5 bases at V and 4 bases at J, with 14 bases between. CDR3 region: CASSGPPSLNEKLFF. In nucleotides, the CDR3 is TGTGCCAGCAGCGGGCCCCCCTCACTTAATGAAAAACTGTTTTTT.

V gene TRBV9 combines with J gene TRBJ1-2; tentative D call: TRBD1 (5 bases). CDR1 and CDR2 from the germline V gene are SGDLS and YYNGEE. The CDR3 is 17 residues long. V was trimmed by 1 base and J by 6 bases, leaving 22 bases between them. The CDR3 DNA sequence: TGTGCCAGCAGCGTACTATCGGGGGGAAGGGGAGCACATGGCTACACCTTC. Its protein is CASSVLSGGRGAHGYTF.

This clone was seen more than once but under ten times. The chain has TRBV7-9 and TRBJ2-7; TRBD1 agrees at 9 bases. Germline CDR1 SEHNR, CDR2 FQNEAQ (reference sequence). This CDR3 has 14 residues. The J segment lost 5 bases and the V segment lost 5 bases, leaving 7 bases of the junction unmatched. CDR3 region: CASSPGQGKNEQYF. The CDR3 DNA is TGTGCCAGCAGCCCGGGACAGGGAAAAAACGAGCAGTACTTC.

CDR3 protein: CASSLGNFALSGANVLTF. As DNA, the CDR3 is TGCGCCAGCAGCTTGGGTAACTTTGCCCTCTCTGGGGCCAACGTCCTGACTTTC. The chain couples TRBV5-1 to TRBJ2-6; D is uncertain. V shed 0 bases and J shed 0 bases, with 13 bases lying between them. Germline V CDR1 and CDR2: SGHRS, YFSETQ. This CDR3 has 18 residues. Looking up the rest from reference TRBV5-1 and TRBJ2-6 gives the full variable domain: KAGVTQTPRYLIKTRGQQVTLSCSPISGHRSVSWYQQTPGQGLQFLFEYFSETQRNKGNFPGRFSGRQFSNSRSEMNVSTLELGDSALYLCASSLGNFALSGANVLTFGAGSRLTVL.

The chain combines TRBV29-1 with TRBJ2-1, with 8 nucleotides matching TRBD2. CDR1 and CDR2 (germline): SQVTM, ANQGSEA. The trim removed 1 base at V and 0 bases at J, leaving 5 bases unmatched. The CDR3 sequence is 16 residues long. CDR3 DNA: TGCAGCGTTGAAGGCGGCGGGGGGCGCTCCTACAATGAGCAGTTCTTC. Amino acids: CSVEGGGGRSYNEQFF.

This chain uses TRBV6-1 with TRBJ2-1; D is uncertain. This CDR3 region has 14 residues. The V gene's germline CDR1 is MNHNS and CDR2 SASEGT. Deletions cut 1 base from V and 3 bases from J, with 7 bases between. CDR3 region: CASSEGLIYNEQFF. CDR3 DNA: TGTGCCAGCAGTGAAGGACTGATCTACAATGAGCAGTTCTTC.

V usage is TRBV18 and J usage is TRBJ2-7, with 9 bases that match TRBD1. The germline V gene encodes CDR1 KGHSH and CDR2 LQKENI. The CDR3 has 15 amino acids. The ends lost 5 bases at V and 0 bases at J; junction bases unmatched: 5. CDR3 amino acids: CASSGDRASSYEQYF. DNA for the CDR3: TGTGCCAGCTCAGGGGACAGGGCTAGCTCCTACGAGCAGTACTTC.

This chain connects TRBV2 to TRBJ2-2; D gene ambiguous. In germline, CDR1 is SNHLY, CDR2 FYNNEI. V was pared by 6 bases and J by 6 bases, with 14 bases between. This CDR3 contains 14 residues. This CDR3 is CASSPGSLAGELFF. The CDR3 region has the DNA TGTGCCAGCAGCCCTGGTTCCCTAGCCGGGGAGCTGTTTTTT.

The V call is TRBV19, the J call TRBJ1-1; no firm D call. The length of the CDR3 is 16 residues. V gave up 5 bases and J gave up 4 bases, with 20 bases separating them. Germline CDR1 and CDR2: LNHDA and SQIVND (reference sequence). The CDR3 bases are TGTGCCAGTAGTCGGGTTGAGGGTTTCGTCATCACTGAAGCTTTCTTT. This codes for CASSRVEGFVITEAFF.

The chain carries TRBV5-6 and TRBJ2-7; a weak D match, TRBD1 (6 bases). CDR1 SGHDT and CDR2 YYEEEE come from the germline V gene. The length of the CDR3 is 13 residues. Trimming took off 2 bases at V and 3 bases at J, with 9 bases between the two ends. CDR3 nucleotides: TGTGCCAGCAGCTTTGGACAGATCTACGAGCAGTACTTC. Its translation is CASSFGQIYEQYF.

The DNA for the CDR3 is TGTGCCAGTAGTATCAGGGGCGACGAGCAGTACTTC. Its translation: CASSIRGDEQYF. The chain has TRBV19 and TRBJ2-7, with D perhaps TRBD1 (6 bases). Germline CDR1 LNHDA, CDR2 SQIVND (reference sequence). The CDR3 extends over 12 amino acids. V lost 3 bases and J lost 5, with 8 bases in between.

This chain uses TRBV10-3 with TRBJ1-1; maybe TRBD1 (5 bases). From germline, CDR1 is ENHRY and CDR2 SYGVKD. The CDR3 totals 14 residues. The ends were cut back, 6 bases at V and 1 base at J, with 12 bases in the middle. This CDR3 is CAIRVTAENTEAFF. In DNA, the CDR3 is TGTGCCATCAGGGTGACAGCCGAGAACACTGAAGCTTTCTTT.

The V and J genes are TRBV18 and TRBJ2-7, with TRBD2 matching over 9 bases. CDR1 and CDR2 from the germline V gene are KGHSH and LQKENI. The CDR3 extends over 14 amino acids. V gave up 0 bases and J gave up 5 bases; unmatched junction bases: 2. The CDR3 sequence: CASSPPSSGDEQYF. Here the CDR3 DNA reads TGTGCCAGCTCACCACCCTCTAGCGGGGACGAGCAGTACTTC.

The rearrangement uses TRBV7-2 and TRBJ2-1; weak D call: TRBD1 (6 bases). The CDR3 consists of 15 residues. The V end lost 0 bases, the J end lost 8 bases, and 14 bases lay between the germline ends. Germline CDR1 SGHTA, CDR2 FQGNSA. CDR3 DNA: TGTGCCAGCAGCTTAGCGCAAGGGGCAGGGGATGAGCAGTTCTTC. Encoded protein: CASSLAQGAGDEQFF.